A selection of T cell receptor beta chains follows, all from one sample in a study of shared clonotypes between healthy human individuals. Clones were read by immunoSEQ multiplex PCR, and TCRdb kept only the in-frame ones, dropping some. Counted here are 950,000 to 1,200,000 clones, 77% occurring once; the ten biggest clones make up roughly 0.9%. The sample taken for sequencing was memory CD4+ T cells from PBMCs. All receptors derive from a man younger than 35 in good health. Some clones in this sample may be carry-over from other donors' samples. CDR3s include the opening cysteine and the closing phenylalanine or tryptophan. The order of the fields is D gene, clone size, J gene, V gene, CDR3 protein, CDR3 DNA. A D gene is named only where the DNA matches it firmly. Some rows have no size entry. The others give once, few or many, or a class for an expanded clone.

d_gene: TRBD2
abundance: .
j_gene: TRBJ2-1
v_gene: TRBV7-3
CDR3aa: CASSPSGQDVNEQFF
CDR3nt: TGTGCCAGCAGCCCTAGCGGCCAAGACGTTAATGAGCAGTTCTTC

d_gene: .
abundance: .
j_gene: TRBJ2-3
v_gene: TRBV2
CDR3aa: CASMLNLAGDTQYF
CDR3nt: TGTGCCAGCATGCTCAATCTGGCCGGAGATACGCAGTATTTT

d_gene: .
abundance: .
j_gene: TRBJ1-3
v_gene: TRBV7-3
CDR3aa: CASSLTPTGSGNTIYF
CDR3nt: TGTGCCAGCAGCTTAACGCCCACAGGTTCTGGAAACACCATATATTTT

d_gene: TRBD1
abundance: .
j_gene: TRBJ2-7
v_gene: TRBV29-1
CDR3aa: CSVVPGQGNYEQYF
CDR3nt: TGCAGCGTTGTTCCGGGACAGGGAAATTACGAGCAGTACTTC

d_gene: TRBD1
abundance: .
j_gene: TRBJ2-7
v_gene: TRBV5-1
CDR3aa: CASSSLQGARDEQYF
CDR3nt: TGCGCCAGCAGCTCATTACAGGGGGCGCGGGACGAGCAGTACTTC

d_gene: TRBD1
abundance: .
j_gene: TRBJ1-1
v_gene: TRBV25-1
CDR3aa: CASTPGGTGGTEAFF
CDR3nt: TGTGCCAGCACCCCAGGGGGGACAGGGGGCACTGAAGCTTTCTTT

d_gene: TRBD1
abundance: .
j_gene: TRBJ1-2
v_gene: TRBV5-1
CDR3aa: CASSLWTGDYGYTF
CDR3nt: TGCGCCAGCAGCTTGTGGACAGGGGACTATGGCTACACCTTC

d_gene: .
abundance: .
j_gene: TRBJ2-5
v_gene: TRBV7-9
CDR3aa: CASSSPLEFQETQYF
CDR3nt: TGTGCCAGCAGCTCCCCCTTAGAATTCCAAGAGACCCAGTACTTC

d_gene: .
abundance: .
j_gene: TRBJ1-2
v_gene: TRBV7-2
CDR3aa: CASSRPGANYGYTF
CDR3nt: TGTGCCAGCAGTCGCCCGGGGGCTAACTATGGCTACACCTTC

d_gene: TRBD2
abundance: .
j_gene: TRBJ2-1
v_gene: TRBV7-9
CDR3aa: CASTLGGYNEQFF
CDR3nt: TGTGCCAGCACCTTGGGAGGGTACAATGAGCAGTTCTTC

d_gene: TRBD1
abundance: .
j_gene: TRBJ1-1
v_gene: TRBV5-1
CDR3aa: CASSLATGIVTEAFF
CDR3nt: TGCGCCAGCAGCTTGGCGACAGGGATTGTGACTGAAGCTTTCTTT

d_gene: .
abundance: .
j_gene: TRBJ1-5
v_gene: TRBV2
CDR3aa: CASSESGHNQPQHF
CDR3nt: TGTGCCAGCAGTGAGTCGGGCCACAATCAGCCCCAGCATTTT

d_gene: TRBD2
abundance: few
j_gene: TRBJ2-5
v_gene: TRBV5-1
CDR3aa: CASSLTSGRGGETQYF
CDR3nt: TGCGCCAGCAGCTTGACTAGCGGGAGGGGCGGAGAGACCCAGTACTTC

d_gene: TRBD2
abundance: .
j_gene: TRBJ2-1
v_gene: TRBV7-3
CDR3aa: CASSPGTSVYNEQFF
CDR3nt: TGTGCCAGCAGCCCCGGGACTAGCGTTTACAATGAGCAGTTCTTC

d_gene: .
abundance: .
j_gene: TRBJ1-2
v_gene: TRBV7-8
CDR3aa: CASSLVGSSSYGYTF
CDR3nt: TGTGCCAGCAGCTTAGTCGGCAGCAGTAGCTATGGCTACACCTTC

d_gene: TRBD1
abundance: .
j_gene: TRBJ1-2
v_gene: TRBV7-9
CDR3aa: CASSDSGTGVNSDGHTF
CDR3nt: TGTGCCAGCAGCGACTCGGGGACAGGGGTCAATAGTGATGGCCACACCTTC

d_gene: .
abundance: few
j_gene: TRBJ2-7
v_gene: TRBV1
CDR3aa: CTSSHRTDEQYF
CDR3nt: TGCACCAGCAGCCACCGGACAGACGAGCAGTACTTC

d_gene: .
abundance: .
j_gene: TRBJ2-7
v_gene: TRBV20-1
CDR3aa: CSVDRTYEQYF
CDR3nt: TGCAGTGTGGACAGAACCTACGAGCAGTACTTC

d_gene: TRBD2
abundance: once
j_gene: TRBJ2-5
v_gene: TRBV11-2
CDR3aa: CASSLGGTSGSETQYF
CDR3nt: TGTGCCAGCAGCTTAGGCGGGACTAGCGGATCGGAGACCCAGTACTTC

d_gene: .
abundance: .
j_gene: TRBJ2-2
v_gene: TRBV5-1
CDR3aa: CASRRGNGELFF
CDR3nt: TGCGCCAGCCGACGGGGGAACGGGGAGCTGTTTTTT

d_gene: TRBD1
abundance: .
j_gene: TRBJ2-5
v_gene: TRBV5-1
CDR3aa: CASSGQGAGETQYF
CDR3nt: TGCGCCAGCAGTGGACAGGGGGCAGGAGAGACCCAGTACTTC

d_gene: TRBD2
abundance: .
j_gene: TRBJ2-5
v_gene: TRBV15
CDR3aa: CATSTGTSGRAGQETQYF
CDR3nt: TGTGCCACCAGCACCGGGACTAGCGGGAGGGCCGGACAAGAGACCCAGTACTTC

d_gene: TRBD2
abundance: .
j_gene: TRBJ2-7
v_gene: TRBV27
CDR3aa: CASRGLAGSSYEQYF
CDR3nt: TGTGCCAGCAGGGGACTAGCGGGGAGCTCCTACGAGCAGTACTTC

d_gene: TRBD2
abundance: .
j_gene: TRBJ2-7
v_gene: TRBV6-5
CDR3aa: CASSYSRGSREQYF
CDR3nt: TGTGCCAGCAGTTACTCGCGCGGGAGCAGGGAGCAGTACTTC

d_gene: .
abundance: .
j_gene: TRBJ2-7
v_gene: TRBV6-6
CDR3aa: CASTLWGGSLDEQYF
CDR3nt: TGTGCCAGCACCCTTTGGGGTGGCAGCTTGGACGAGCAGTACTTC

d_gene: .
abundance: few
j_gene: TRBJ1-4
v_gene: TRBV7-2
CDR3aa: CASSWRGGGEKLFF
CDR3nt: TGTGCCAGCAGCTGGAGGGGGGGCGGTGAAAAACTGTTTTTT

d_gene: .
abundance: .
j_gene: TRBJ1-2
v_gene: TRBV6-6
CDR3aa: CASSYQHSGYTF
CDR3nt: TGTGCCAGCAGTTACCAGCATTCTGGCTACACCTTC

d_gene: TRBD1
abundance: .
j_gene: TRBJ2-7
v_gene: TRBV7-2
CDR3aa: CASSLRGGTGNYEQYF
CDR3nt: TGTGCCAGCAGCCTTAGGGGGGGGACAGGGAACTACGAGCAGTACTTC

d_gene: .
abundance: few
j_gene: TRBJ1-5
v_gene: TRBV28
CDR3aa: CASTGGYRWPQHF
CDR3nt: TGTGCCAGCACCGGGGGCTATCGTTGGCCCCAGCATTTT

d_gene: .
abundance: .
j_gene: TRBJ1-2
v_gene: TRBV4-3
CDR3aa: CASSQDAGGVGYGYTF
CDR3nt: TGCGCCAGCAGCCAAGATGCGGGGGGCGTAGGGTATGGCTACACCTTC

d_gene: .
abundance: many
j_gene: TRBJ2-7
v_gene: TRBV30
CDR3aa: CAWSWGGEQYF
CDR3nt: TGTGCCTGGTCTTGGGGCGGCGAGCAGTACTTC

d_gene: TRBD1
abundance: .
j_gene: TRBJ1-3
v_gene: TRBV18
CDR3aa: CASSPLKGGLGNTIYF
CDR3nt: TGTGCCAGCTCACCACTAAAAGGGGGCCTTGGAAACACCATATATTTT

d_gene: .
abundance: many
j_gene: TRBJ2-3
v_gene: TRBV5-6
CDR3aa: CASSLNTDTQYF
CDR3nt: TGTGCCAGCAGCTTGAACACAGATACGCAGTATTTT

d_gene: .
abundance: few
j_gene: TRBJ1-5
v_gene: TRBV6-5
CDR3aa: CASSPGININQPQHF
CDR3nt: TGTGCCAGCAGTCCCGGGATTAACATCAATCAGCCCCAGCATTTT

d_gene: TRBD1
abundance: .
j_gene: TRBJ2-7
v_gene: TRBV7-2
CDR3aa: CASSLRDRGFYEQYF
CDR3nt: TGTGCCAGCAGCTTAAGGGACAGGGGTTTCTACGAGCAGTACTTC

d_gene: .
abundance: .
j_gene: TRBJ2-5
v_gene: TRBV18
CDR3aa: CASSPPSQETQYF
CDR3nt: TGTGCCAGCTCGCCACCCTCCCAAGAGACCCAGTACTTC

d_gene: .
abundance: few
j_gene: TRBJ2-6
v_gene: TRBV28
CDR3aa: CATNTGRGANVLTF
CDR3nt: TGTGCCACTAACACTGGCCGAGGGGCCAACGTCCTGACTTTC

d_gene: .
abundance: few
j_gene: TRBJ2-5
v_gene: TRBV6-5
CDR3aa: CASSRWAGETQYF
CDR3nt: TGTGCCAGCAGTCGGTGGGCCGGTGAGACCCAGTACTTC

d_gene: .
abundance: .
j_gene: TRBJ2-1
v_gene: TRBV5-1
CDR3aa: CASSLPGPVNEQFF
CDR3nt: TGCGCCAGCAGCTTACCCGGACCGGTTAATGAGCAGTTCTTC

d_gene: .
abundance: .
j_gene: TRBJ2-6
v_gene: TRBV5-4
CDR3aa: CASSSRASGANVLTF
CDR3nt: TGTGCCAGCAGCTCTCGGGCCTCTGGGGCCAACGTCCTGACTTTC

d_gene: .
abundance: .
j_gene: TRBJ2-7
v_gene: TRBV6-5
CDR3aa: CASAYRDGYEQYF
CDR3nt: TGTGCCAGCGCGTACCGGGACGGCTACGAGCAGTACTTC

d_gene: TRBD2
abundance: .
j_gene: TRBJ2-1
v_gene: TRBV9
CDR3aa: CASSPGLAGDSNEQFF
CDR3nt: TGTGCCAGCAGCCCAGGACTAGCGGGAGACAGTAATGAGCAGTTCTTC

d_gene: .
abundance: once
j_gene: TRBJ1-2
v_gene: TRBV6-1
CDR3aa: CASSARGNYGYTF
CDR3nt: TGTGCCAGCAGTGCCAGGGGTAACTATGGCTACACCTTC

d_gene: TRBD2
abundance: .
j_gene: TRBJ2-1
v_gene: TRBV11-3
CDR3aa: CASSLGGELDEQFF
CDR3nt: TGTGCCAGCAGCTTGGGGGGGGAGCTCGATGAGCAGTTCTTC